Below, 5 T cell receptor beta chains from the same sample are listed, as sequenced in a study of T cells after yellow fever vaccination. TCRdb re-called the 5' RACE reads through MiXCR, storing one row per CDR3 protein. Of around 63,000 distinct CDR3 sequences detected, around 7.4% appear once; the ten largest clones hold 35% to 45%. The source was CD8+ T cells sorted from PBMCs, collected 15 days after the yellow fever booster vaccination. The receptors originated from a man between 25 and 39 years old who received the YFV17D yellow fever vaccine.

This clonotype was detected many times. DNA of the CDR3: TGTGCCAGCAGCGGATCCGGGACAGCTTACGAGCAGTACTTC. This codes for CASSGSGTAYEQYF. The V and J genes are TRBV7-2 and TRBJ2-7, with 7 positions matching TRBD1. The CDR3 sequence is 14 residues long. The V segment lost 5 bases and the J segment 4 bases; nucleotides outside the gene matches: 8. CDR1 SGHTA and CDR2 FQGNSA come from the germline V gene.

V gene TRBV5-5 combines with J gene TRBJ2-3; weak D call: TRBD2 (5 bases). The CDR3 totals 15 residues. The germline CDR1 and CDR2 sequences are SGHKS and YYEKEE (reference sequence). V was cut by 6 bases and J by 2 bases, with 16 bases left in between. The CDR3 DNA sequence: TGTGCCAGCACCGTCCCCAGCGGTCCCACAGATACGCAGTATTTT. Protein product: CASTVPSGPTDTQYF.

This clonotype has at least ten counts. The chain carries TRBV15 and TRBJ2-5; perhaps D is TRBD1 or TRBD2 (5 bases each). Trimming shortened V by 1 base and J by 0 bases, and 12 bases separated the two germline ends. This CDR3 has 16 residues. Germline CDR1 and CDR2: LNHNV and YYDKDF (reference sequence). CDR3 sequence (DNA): TGTGCCACCAGCAGAGCTGAGGGGCAGTACCAAGAGACCCAGTACTTC. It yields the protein CATSRAEGQYQETQYF.

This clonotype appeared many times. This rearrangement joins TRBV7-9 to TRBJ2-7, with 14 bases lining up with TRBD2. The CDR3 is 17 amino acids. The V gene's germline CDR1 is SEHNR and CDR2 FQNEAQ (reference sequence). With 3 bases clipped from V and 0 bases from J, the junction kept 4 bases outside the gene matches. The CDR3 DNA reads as TGTGCCAGCAGCTTGGGACTAGCGGGGGAGGGCTCCTACGAGCAGTACTTC. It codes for CASSLGLAGEGSYEQYF.

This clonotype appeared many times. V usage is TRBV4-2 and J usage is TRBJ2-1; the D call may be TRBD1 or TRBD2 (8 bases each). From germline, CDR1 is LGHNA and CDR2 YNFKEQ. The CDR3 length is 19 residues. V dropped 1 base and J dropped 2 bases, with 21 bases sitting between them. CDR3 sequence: CASSQVTQGAGGAYNEQFF. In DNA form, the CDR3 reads TGTGCCAGCAGCCAAGTCACCCAGGGGGCGGGAGGTGCCTACAATGAGCAGTTCTTC.